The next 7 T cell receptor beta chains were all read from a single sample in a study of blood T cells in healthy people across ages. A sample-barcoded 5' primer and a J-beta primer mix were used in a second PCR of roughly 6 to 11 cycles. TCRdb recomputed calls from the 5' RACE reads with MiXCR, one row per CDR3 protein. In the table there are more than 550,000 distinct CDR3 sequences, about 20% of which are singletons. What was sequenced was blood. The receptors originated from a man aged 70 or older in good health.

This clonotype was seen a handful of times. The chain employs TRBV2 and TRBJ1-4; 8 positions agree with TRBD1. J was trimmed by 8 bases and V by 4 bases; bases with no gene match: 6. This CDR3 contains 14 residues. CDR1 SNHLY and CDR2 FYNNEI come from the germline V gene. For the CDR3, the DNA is TGTGCCAGCAGTGCGCAGGGGGCGGGGGAAAAACTGTTTTTT. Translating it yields CASSAQGAGEKLFF.

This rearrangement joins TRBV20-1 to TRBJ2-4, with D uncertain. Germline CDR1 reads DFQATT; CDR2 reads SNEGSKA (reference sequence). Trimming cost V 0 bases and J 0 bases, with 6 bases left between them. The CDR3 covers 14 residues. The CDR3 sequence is CSARDITAKNIQYF. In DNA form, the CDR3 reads TGCAGTGCTAGAGATATTACAGCCAAAAACATTCAGTACTTC.

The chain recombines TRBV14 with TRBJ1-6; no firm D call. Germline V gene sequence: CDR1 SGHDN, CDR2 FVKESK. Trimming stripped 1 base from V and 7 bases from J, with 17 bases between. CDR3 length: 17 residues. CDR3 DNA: TGTGCCAGCAGCCAAGTTTACCAAAGAGGGATAAATTCACCCCTCCACTTT. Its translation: CASSQVYQRGINSPLHF.

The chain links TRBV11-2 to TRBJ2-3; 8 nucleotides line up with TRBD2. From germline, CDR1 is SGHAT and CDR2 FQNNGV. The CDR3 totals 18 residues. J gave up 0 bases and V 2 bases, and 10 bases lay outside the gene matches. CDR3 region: CASSLSWGGGPSTDTQYF. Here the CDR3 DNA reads TGTGCCAGCAGCTTAAGTTGGGGCGGGGGGCCTAGCACAGATACGCAGTATTTT.

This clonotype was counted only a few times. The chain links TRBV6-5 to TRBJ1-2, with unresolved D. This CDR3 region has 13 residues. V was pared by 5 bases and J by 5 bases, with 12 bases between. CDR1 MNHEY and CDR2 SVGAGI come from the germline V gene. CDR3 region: CASSPGLLYGYTF. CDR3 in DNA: TGTGCCAGCAGTCCCGGCCTTCTATATGGCTACACCTTC.

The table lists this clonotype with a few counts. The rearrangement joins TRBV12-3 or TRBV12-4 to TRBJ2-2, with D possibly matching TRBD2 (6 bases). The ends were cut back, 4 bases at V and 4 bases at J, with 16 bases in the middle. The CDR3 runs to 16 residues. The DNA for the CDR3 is TGTGCCAGCAGTTGGGGACTCTCCTCGGCCACCGGGGAGCTGTTTTTT. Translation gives CASSWGLSSATGELFF.

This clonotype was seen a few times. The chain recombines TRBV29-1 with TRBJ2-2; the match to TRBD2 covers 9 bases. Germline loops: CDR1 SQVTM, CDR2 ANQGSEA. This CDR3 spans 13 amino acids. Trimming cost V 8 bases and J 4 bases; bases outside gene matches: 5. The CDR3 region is CSMWTSATGELFF. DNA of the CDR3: TGCAGCATGTGGACTAGCGCCACCGGGGAGCTGTTTTTT.